This entry describes one T cell receptor (beta chain). This clone occurred a few times. It has no known antigen specificity. It has no much larger one-base neighbor in the sample; base qualities were not kept. Donors were healthy HIV-negative adults with no recently reported acute infections or vaccinations. Every donor was a Caucasian adult residing in Nashville, Tennessee, USA. CD4+ T cells were enriched through magnetic negative selection, after which naive cells were positively selected on CD45RA and the remaining negative fraction served as the memory subset. Blood was collected by leukapheresis, and PBMCs were isolated by Ficoll-Histopaque density gradient centrifugation and then cryopreserved in liquid nitrogen vapor phase. Analytical flow cytometry was used to check the purity and quantity of every magnetically sorted T cell population. Genomic DNA was isolated from every sorted fraction and measured by UV absorbance on a Nanodrop 2000c.

This specimen comes from a study of shared clonotypes between healthy human individuals (TCRdb year 2020). Describing the broader study: A few men and a couple of women, aged 18 to 49 years, made up the cohort. For each donor, three plates each were used for CD4 naive and CD4 memory, two plates were used for CD8 naive, and one plate was used for CD8 memory. To increase sequencing depth and limit assay-specific biases, TCR repertoire library preparation and sequencing were carried out by different laboratories using diverse techniques. To estimate repertoire size and how much clonotype sharing occurs between individuals, the study deeply sequenced the blood TCR repertoires of roughly 5 healthy adults. Per donor, leukapheresis produced somewhere between about 0.94 and 9.5 billion PBMCs. Paper-wide results and their limitations: Sampling was limited to blood, and TCR repertoires in tissue likely differ from TCR repertoires in blood. Incomplete sequencing was indicated by rarefaction of sorted-subset datasets, despite the large sequencing depth. Estimated clonotype richness was generally larger for naive than for memory subsets. Because the study included a small number of donors, the genetic and exposure-history diversity represented was limited. Sharing across a handful of donors was observed for 4.5% to 6.5% of naive CD4, 3% to 3.5% of naive CD8, 2% to 2.5% of memory CD4, and about 0.38% of memory CD8 clonotypes. Based on pairwise subsampling, the degree of clonotype sharing among donors was expected to be affected by sequencing depth. Compared with non-shared clonotypes, clonotypes shared by all four sorted-subset donors had higher generation probabilities.

TCR CDR3 regions were amplified from genomic DNA by multiplex PCR using the deep immunoSEQ assay. For each cell subset, the extracted genomic DNA was distributed evenly across all wells of several immunoSEQ 96-well plates, and each plate served as one replicate. Each replicate PCR for sorted subsets received approximately 200 ng genomic DNA, equal to tens of thousands of T cell genomes. The purified libraries were quantified using a Qubit 3.0 fluorometer, sized with a Bioanalyzer 2100, and then quantified again using the KAPA Library Quantification kit. A separate single-read 150-cycle Illumina NextSeq 550 flow cell was used to sequence each immunoSEQ 96-well plate. The authors processed their data as follows. Because only junctional sequences without quality scores were contained in the immunoSEQ output, filtering matching that applied to full-length reads could not be performed. To assign V/J genes and CDR3, sequences were annotated against IMGT germline references using PyIR, a Python wrapper for IgBLAST v1.9. Reads were filtered out if the reads had weak V/J assignments (E-value above 1e-6), no CDR3, stop codons, out-of-frame junctions, or ambiguous translated residues. V3J clonotypes were defined as sequences sharing an identical inferred V gene, J gene, and CDR3 amino acid sequence. Percentage overlap between repertoires was computed as shared unique clonotypes divided by the size of the smaller repertoire. Repertoire richness was assessed with RTK rarefaction, the Chao1 estimator, and Recon v2.1 estimates of unobserved clonotypes. Generation probabilities for all TCRbeta clonotypes obtained by the gDNA method from a handful of donors were computed using OLGA. TCRdb carries this immuneACCESS record with in-frame sequences only. Its versions omit some clonotypes, under half of them owing to an unresolved V gene in the studies checked, with the rest unexplained. The DNA was the basis for D and trimming; V, J and clone size are from that table. This sample gives about 1 million clones in total; approximately 80% of them show up just once. The top ten clonotypes cover about 0.52% of the sample.

This TCR was sampled from a man aged 18-30 years in good health. Some clones in this sample may be carry-over from other donors' samples. The sample taken for sequencing was memory CD4+ T cells from PBMCs. The cell subset or site label here, explained by the study, means: CD45RA-negative fraction.

The DNA is TGCAGCGTTGGGGCAGGGAGCAATCAGCCCCAGCATTTT. This sequence encodes CSVGAGSNQPQHF. The rearrangement joined TRBV29-1 to TRBJ1-5; a tentative D match to TRBD1 spans 5 bases. Looking up the germline V gene yields CDR1 SQVTM and CDR2 ANQGSEA. The CDR3 covers 13 residues, taking in both the cysteine and the phenylalanine. The sequence is cut down to CDR3 DNA, 39 bases in frame from base 1. The junction carries 8 bases between V and J, which are trimmed by 4 bases and 1 base respectively. Here the CDR3 is joined to the reference TRBV29-1 and TRBJ1-5 genes, and the full variable domain is: SAVISQKPSRDICQRGTSLTIQCQVDSQVTMMFWYRQQPGQSLTLIATANQGSEATYESGFVIDKFPISRPNLTFSTLTVSNMSPEDSSIYLCSVGAGSNQPQHFGDGTRLSIL.